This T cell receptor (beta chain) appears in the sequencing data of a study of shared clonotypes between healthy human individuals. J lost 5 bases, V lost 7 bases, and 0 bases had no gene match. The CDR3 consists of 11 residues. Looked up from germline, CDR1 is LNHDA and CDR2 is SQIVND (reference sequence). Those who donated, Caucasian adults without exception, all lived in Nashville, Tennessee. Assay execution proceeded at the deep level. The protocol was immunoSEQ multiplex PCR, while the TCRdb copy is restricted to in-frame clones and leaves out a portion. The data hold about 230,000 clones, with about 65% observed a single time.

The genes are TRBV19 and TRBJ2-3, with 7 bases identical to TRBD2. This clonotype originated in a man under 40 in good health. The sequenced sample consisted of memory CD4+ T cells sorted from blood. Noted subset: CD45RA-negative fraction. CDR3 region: CASTSGDTQYF. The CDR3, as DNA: TGTGCCAGTACTAGCGGAGATACGCAGTATTTT.